The clone carrying this T cell receptor (beta chain) was observed at least ten times. The source of the sample is a study of T cells in Graves' hyperthyroidism and ophthalmopathy. Background on the study: Peripheral blood specimens were obtained at initial diagnosis, prior to any treatment.

V was clipped by 1 base and J by 0 bases, with 9 bases between them. Germline V lookup: CDR1 GTSNPN, CDR2 SVGIG (reference sequence). This CDR3 has 15 amino acids. TCR beta CDR3 region amplification was performed from RNA transcripts. Initially, a first-round RT-PCR of the TCR CDR3 employed the HTBI primer set. TCRdb used MiXCR to reprocess the multiplex PCR reads, holding one entry per CDR3 protein. This table holds roughly 740,000 distinct CDR3 sequences, roughly 15% found once. The sequence was collected from a man between 18 and 29 years old with Graves' hyperthyroidism. The source material was blood. The V call is TRBV30, the J call TRBJ2-2; D is possibly TRBD2 (5 bases). CDR3 sequence (DNA): TGTGCCTGGAGTGGTACTAGTTCGAACACCGGGGAGCTGTTTTTT. This gives the protein CAWSGTSSNTGELFF. The full variable domain, its missing parts supplied by reference TRBV30 and TRBJ2-2, is SQTIHQWPATLVQPVGSPLSLECTVEGTSNPNLYWYRQAAGRGLQLLFYSVGIGQISSEVPQNLSASRPQDRQFILSSKKLLLSDSGFYLCAWSGTSSNTGELFFGEGSRLTVL.